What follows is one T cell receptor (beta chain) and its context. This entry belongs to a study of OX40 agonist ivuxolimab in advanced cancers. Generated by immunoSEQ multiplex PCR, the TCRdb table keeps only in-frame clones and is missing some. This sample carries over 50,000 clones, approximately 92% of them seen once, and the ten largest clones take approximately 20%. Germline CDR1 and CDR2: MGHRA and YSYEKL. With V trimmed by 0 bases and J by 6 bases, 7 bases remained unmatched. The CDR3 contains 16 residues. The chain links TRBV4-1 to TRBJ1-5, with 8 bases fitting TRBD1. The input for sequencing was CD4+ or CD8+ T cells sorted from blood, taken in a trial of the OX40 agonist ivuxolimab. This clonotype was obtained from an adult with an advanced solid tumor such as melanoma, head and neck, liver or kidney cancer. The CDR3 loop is CASSQDSQGAFQPQHF. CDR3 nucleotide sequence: TGCGCCAGCAGCCAAGACAGCCAGGGGGCGTTTCAGCCCCAGCATTTT.